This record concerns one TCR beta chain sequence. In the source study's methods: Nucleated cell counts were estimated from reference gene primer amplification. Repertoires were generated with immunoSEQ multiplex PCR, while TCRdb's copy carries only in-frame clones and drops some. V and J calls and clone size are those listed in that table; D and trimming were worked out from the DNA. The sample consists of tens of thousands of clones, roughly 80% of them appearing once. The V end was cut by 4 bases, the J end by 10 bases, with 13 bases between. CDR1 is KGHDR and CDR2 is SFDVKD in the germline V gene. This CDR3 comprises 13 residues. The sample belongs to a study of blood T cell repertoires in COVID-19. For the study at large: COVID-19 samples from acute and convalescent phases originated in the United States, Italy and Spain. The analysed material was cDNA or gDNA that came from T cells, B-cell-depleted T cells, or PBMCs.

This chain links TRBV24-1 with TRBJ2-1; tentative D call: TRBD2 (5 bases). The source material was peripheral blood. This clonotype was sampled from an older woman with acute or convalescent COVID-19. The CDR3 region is CATSDLLAPEQFF. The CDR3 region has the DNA TGTGCCACCAGTGACCTTCTAGCCCCCGAGCAGTTCTTC.